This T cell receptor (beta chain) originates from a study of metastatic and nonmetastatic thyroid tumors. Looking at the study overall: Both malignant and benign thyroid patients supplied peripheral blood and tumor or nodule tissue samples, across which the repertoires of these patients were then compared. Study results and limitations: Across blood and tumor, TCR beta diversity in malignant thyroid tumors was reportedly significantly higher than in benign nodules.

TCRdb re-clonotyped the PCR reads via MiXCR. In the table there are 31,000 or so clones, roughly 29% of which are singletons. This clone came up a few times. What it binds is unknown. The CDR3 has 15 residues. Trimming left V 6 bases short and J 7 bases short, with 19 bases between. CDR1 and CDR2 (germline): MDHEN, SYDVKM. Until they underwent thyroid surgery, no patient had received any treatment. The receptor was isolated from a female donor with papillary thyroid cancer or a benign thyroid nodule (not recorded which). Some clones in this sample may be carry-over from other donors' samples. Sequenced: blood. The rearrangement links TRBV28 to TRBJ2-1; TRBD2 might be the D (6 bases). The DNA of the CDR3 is TGTGCCAGCAGCCACCATGTGAGAGGAGGGAATGAGCAGTTCTTC. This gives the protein CASSHHVRGGNEQFF.